The TCR beta chain under discussion was sequenced for a study of lymphopenia after photon versus proton radiotherapy. Only in-frame clones appear in the TCRdb table, and some are missing; sequencing was by immunoSEQ multiplex PCR. Of 45,000 to 65,000 clones listed, around 83% are singletons. Study-level results: Authors raise, but do not show, better survival with proton therapy.

Trimming took off 5 bases at V and 6 bases at J, with 16 bases between the two ends. This CDR3 region has 14 residues. Germline V CDR1 and CDR2: MNHNS, SASEGT. Worth noting for this clone: What it binds is unknown.

Sequenced here: peripheral blood, sampled from a patient treated with photon-based radiotherapy. This TCR was recovered from a man between 50 and 59 years old with gastric cancer. The chain links TRBV6-1 to TRBJ1-2, with D tentatively TRBD1 (6 bases). The DNA of the CDR3 is TGTGCCAGCAGTTCCACAGGGACCCCGGATGGCTACACCTTC. Translated: CASSSTGTPDGYTF.